This T cell receptor (beta chain) was documented in a study of T cell clonotyping in hematopoietic cell transplantation (dated by TCRdb to 2020 to 2023). Regarding the research as a whole: Pretransplant recipient samples were obtained after cytoreduction. Patient recruitment ran from 2015 to early 2017, and follow-up continued until late 2020 or death. The study collected 135 blood samples from under 45 consecutive transplant recipients and their related donors. What the study reported, not specific to this receptor: Sample size was limited, and cells were not sorted, so CD4 and CD8 repertoire contributions could not be separated. After transplant, TCR diversity in recipients dropped, and pathologically expanded clonotypes increased progressively from day 30 to day 180. Recipient repertoires showed only a small fraction of overlap with donor repertoires, and over 95% appeared de novo at the given depth. Broader TCR repertoire diversity after transplant was predicted by Inverse Simpson Index values from donors and from recipients before transplant.

The immunoSEQ assay, a bias-controlled multiplex PCR with V- and J-specific primers, was used to amplify TCR beta CDR3 regions from genomic DNA. In a second PCR step, a proprietary barcode and Illumina adapter sequences were attached to the CDR3 amplicons. An Illumina MiSeq instrument was used to sequence the CDR3 libraries. The paper's processing steps were these. Export and quality control were done with immunoSEQ Analyzer 3.0, while downstream analyses used R Bioconductor and Immunarch. Only productive rearrangements in the normalized downsampled data set went into calculating the repertoire metrics. Pathologically expanded clonotypes were defined as those larger than 5 templates in the normalized cohort. The Inverse Simpson Index was used to measure repertoire diversity. CMV-specificity analyses were carried out on the non-normalized data set to capture all clonotypes. TCRdb re-hosts the immuneACCESS table, in-frame sequences only. Its copies lack some clones; in the studies checked, an unresolved V gene accounts for under half of them, and the cause for the rest is not known. The V and J calls and the clone size are those of that table, but D and trimming were determined from the DNA. This sample has tens of thousands of clones in its table, and roughly 95% of those were observed once. The ten largest account for under 2% of the sample.

The germline V gene (reference sequence) provides CDR1 SEHNR and CDR2 FQNEAQ. From the cysteine through the phenylalanine, the CDR3 covers 15 amino acids. This entry keeps only the CDR3 DNA: 45 bases, framed from base 1. V is shortened by 4 bases, J by 5 bases, and the region joining them spans 18 bases. Reading the label with the study, this specimen's time point is: recipient sample about 28 days before transplant, after cytoreduction. Blood samples were obtained from recipients approximately 28 days before transplant and at days 30, 100 and 180 after transplant. Using Nuclei Lysis Solution, genomic DNA was extracted from unfractionated peripheral blood mononuclear cells that were either fresh or cryopreserved. This clone was seen only once. This receptor's antigen is unknown. The input lacks base qualities; no much larger clone sits a single base away.

Here the sequenced sample was peripheral blood mononuclear cells, taken before stem cell transplant. The sequence joins TRBV7-9 to TRBJ2-7; matching of 6 bases hints at TRBD2 as the D gene. This receptor was identified in a woman between 50 and 59 years old with acute myeloid leukemia. Some clones in this sample may be carry-over from other donors' samples. The CDR3 reads CASSSVTGTSDEQYF. The nucleotides are TGTGCCAGCAGCTCTGTTACCGGGACTTCGGACGAGCAGTACTTC.